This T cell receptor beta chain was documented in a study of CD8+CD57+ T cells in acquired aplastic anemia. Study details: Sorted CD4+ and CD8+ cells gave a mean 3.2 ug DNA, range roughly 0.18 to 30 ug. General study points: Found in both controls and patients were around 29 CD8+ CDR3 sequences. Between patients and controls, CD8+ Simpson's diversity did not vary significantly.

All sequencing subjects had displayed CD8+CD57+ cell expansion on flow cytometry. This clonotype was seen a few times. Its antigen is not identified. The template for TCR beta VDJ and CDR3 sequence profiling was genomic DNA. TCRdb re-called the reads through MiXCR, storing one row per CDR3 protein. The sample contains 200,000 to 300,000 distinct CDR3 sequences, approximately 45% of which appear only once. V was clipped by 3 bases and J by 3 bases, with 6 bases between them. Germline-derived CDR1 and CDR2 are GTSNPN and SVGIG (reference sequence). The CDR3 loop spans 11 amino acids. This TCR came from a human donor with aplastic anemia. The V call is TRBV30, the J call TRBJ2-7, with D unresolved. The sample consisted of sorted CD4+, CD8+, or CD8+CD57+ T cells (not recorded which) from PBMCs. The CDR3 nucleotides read TGTGCCTGGAGCCCTCGCTACGAGCAGTACTTC. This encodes CAWSPRYEQYF. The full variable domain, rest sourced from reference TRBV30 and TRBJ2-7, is SQTIHQWPATLVQPVGSPLSLECTVEGTSNPNLYWYRQAAGRGLQLLFYSVGIGQISSEVPQNLSASRPQDRQFILSSKKLLLSDSGFYLCAWSPRYEQYFGPGTRLTVT.